Reported below is one TCR beta chain. Germline values: CDR1 MNHEY, CDR2 SVGAGI. The V gene lost 0 bases and the J gene lost 4 bases, with 14 bases spanning the gap. This CDR3 has 16 residues. The data were produced by immunoSEQ multiplex PCR, yet TCRdb's version contains in-frame clones alone and is incomplete. This sample has 25,000 to 35,000 clones, with about 89% found just once. The data derive from a study of chemoradiotherapy in HPV16-positive cancers. About the study: Candidate HPV-specific T-cell clones and common TCR motifs came from functional assays in a couple of HPV16-positive patients.

The sample here was blood, taken from a patient who underwent chemoradiotherapy. The chain uses TRBV6-5 and TRBJ2-3; tentatively, D is TRBD1 or TRBD2 (7 bases each). This clonotype originated in a human donor with HPV-associated anogenital cancer. The CDR3 loop is CASSYSGGGGADTQYF. The DNA for the CDR3 is TGTGCCAGCAGTTACTCGGGGGGAGGGGGCGCAGATACGCAGTATTTT.